One and the same sample provided the 9 T cell receptor beta chains below, sequenced in a study of breast tumors, draining lymph nodes, adjacent tissues. Breast cancer patients provided tissue from their axillary draining lymph nodes. TCRdb reprocessed the multiplex PCR reads via MiXCR and lists one record per CDR3 protein. The sample shows fewer than 300,000 distinct CDR3 sequences, around 32% of them seen only once. The sequenced material came from axillary lymph node tissue. The source is a female donor with breast cancer. Some clones in this sample may be carry-over from other donors' samples.

This clonotype was observed many times. The rearrangement links TRBV6-1 to TRBJ1-6; 9 nucleotides match TRBD1. The CDR3 covers 17 residues. The germline CDR1 and CDR2 sequences are MNHNS and SASEGT. V was clipped by 0 bases and J by 7 bases; unmatched bases: 7. CDR3 loop: CASSEAEVQGANSPLHF. The CDR3 coding sequence is TGTGCCAGCAGTGAAGCTGAAGTACAGGGGGCGAATTCACCCCTCCACTTT.

This clonotype is a singleton in its sample. A clone one base away is much larger, so this may be a read error. This chain links TRBV11-2 with TRBJ2-1; 8 bases are a match to TRBD2. This CDR3 spans 13 amino acids. CDR1 is SGHAT, CDR2 FQNNGV, per germline. This CDR3 is CVTSGSSYNEQFF. CDR3 DNA: TGTGTTACCAGCGGGAGCTCCTACAATGAGCAGTTCTTC.

This clonotype appeared many times. The chain uses TRBV6-2 or TRBV6-3 and TRBJ2-5; TRBD2 is a possible D gene (5 bases). The germline CDR1 and CDR2 sequences are MNHEY and SVGEGT. The CDR3 is made up of 14 amino acids. The ends were cut back, 4 bases at V and 2 bases at J, with 11 bases in the middle. The chain's CDR3 is CASSSLAKQETQYF. The DNA for the CDR3 is TGTGCCAGCAGTTCCCTAGCTAAACAAGAGACCCAGTACTTC.

This clonotype has ten or more counts. This chain uses TRBV7-8 with TRBJ2-3, with D possibly matching TRBD2 (5 bases). Per germline, CDR1 SGHVS and CDR2 FQNEAQ. The V gene lost 4 bases and the J gene lost 1 base, with 12 bases spanning the gap. The CDR3 length is 15 residues. In DNA form, the CDR3 reads TGTGCCAGCAGCTCTCTGCGGGCTGGCACAGATACGCAGTATTTT. The encoded protein is CASSSLRAGTDTQYF.

This clonotype appeared once. A read error is possible here, since a much larger clone lies one base away. The chain links TRBV6-1 to TRBJ2-1, with 10 nucleotides matching TRBD1. Germline loops: CDR1 MNHNS, CDR2 SASEGT. Trimming cost V 6 bases and J 5 bases; bases outside gene matches: 13. This CDR3 is 17 amino acids long. DNA of the CDR3: TGTGCCAGCAGGGCACTGACAGGGGGCCGCCATAACAATGAGCAGTTCTTC. Encoded protein: CASRALTGGRHNNEQFF.

This clonotype showed up many times. The chain uses TRBV20-1 and TRBJ1-5; D may be TRBD1 (5 bases). The V and J ends lost 3 bases and 3 bases respectively, with 15 bases between them. Germline CDR1 DFQATT, CDR2 SNEGSKA (reference sequence). The CDR3 loop spans 15 amino acids. This CDR3 is CSARTKEGINQPQHF. The CDR3, as DNA: TGCAGTGCTAGGACGAAGGAGGGGATCAATCAGCCCCAGCATTTT.

Comments on this clonotype: Just one base apart from a much larger clone, this may be a read error. The chain joins TRBV20-1 to TRBJ1-1; possible D gene TRBD1, 5 bases. The CDR3 totals 11 residues. Germline lookup yields CDR1 DFQATT and CDR2 SNEGSKA (reference sequence). With 7 bases removed from V and 10 bases from J, the gap between germline ends came to 16 bases. The CDR3 DNA reads as TGCAGTGTAAGGGACGGGGACCGAGCTTTCTTT. Translating it yields CSVRDGDRAFF.

This clonotype was seen ten or more times. The J gene is TRBJ2-1, the V gene TRBV6-2 or TRBV6-3; 9 nucleotides align to TRBD2. The CDR3 spans 13 residues. With 5 bases clipped from V and 9 bases from J, the junction kept 5 bases outside the gene matches. Germline V CDR1 and CDR2: MNHEY, SVGEGT. The CDR3 DNA reads as TGTGCCAGCAGTCGGGGACTAGCAAGTGAGCAGTTCTTC. This encodes CASSRGLASEQFF.

This clonotype was seen repeatedly, ten times or more. The rearrangement joins TRBV29-1 to TRBJ1-1, with D unresolved. The CDR3 consists of 9 residues. V was clipped by 4 bases and J by 4 bases, with 1 base between them. CDR1 and CDR2 (germline): SQVTM, ANQGSEA. This chain's CDR3 is CSVGTEAFF. CDR3 DNA sequence: TGCAGCGTTGGCACTGAAGCTTTCTTT.